The 27 T cell receptor beta chains in this list originate from one sample, sequenced in a study of shared clonotypes between healthy human individuals. Sequencing used immunoSEQ multiplex PCR; TCRdb keeps in-frame clones, though not all of them. The repertoire includes 2.3 million or so clones, 80% to 95% of them detected once, and approximately 0.4% sits in the top ten. Sequenced material: naive CD4+ T cells from PBMCs. Subset defined: CD45RA+ positively selected. The source of these receptors is a man aged 18 to 35 in good health. Some clones in this sample may be carry-over from other donors' samples.

This chain uses TRBV7-2 with TRBJ2-1; TRBD2 agrees at 11 bases. CDR1 SGHTA and CDR2 FQGNSA come from the germline V gene. Trimming at V came to 3 bases and at J to 9 bases, leaving 10 bases not matched to a gene. CDR3 length: 16 amino acids. DNA of the CDR3: TGTGCCAGCAGCTTCCCAATTAGCGGGAGGGCCGCTGAGCAGTTCTTC. It encodes CASSFPISGRAAEQFF.

Only one count was recorded for this clone. This chain joins TRBV11-3 and TRBJ2-1; D may be TRBD1 (5 bases). Germline values: CDR1 SGHNT, CDR2 YENEEA. The CDR3 totals 13 residues. Trimming removed 6 bases at V and 7 bases at J, with 13 bases between. The DNA of the CDR3 is TGTGCCAGCAGTTTACTAAGGGGTAATGAGCAGTTCTTC. This codes for CASSLLRGNEQFF.

This chain connects TRBV11-1 to TRBJ2-1; D may be TRBD2 (6 bases). Germline loops: CDR1 SGHAT, CDR2 FQDESV (reference sequence). Trimming removed 5 bases from V and 0 bases from J, with 17 bases in between. There are 17 residues in the CDR3. CDR3 nucleotide sequence: TGTGCCAGCAGCCCGAAGGGGCGGGGTAGCTCCTACAATGAGCAGTTCTTC. Protein sequence: CASSPKGRGSSYNEQFF.

The chain employs TRBV7-8 and TRBJ1-1, with a weak D call TRBD1 (6 bases). CDR1 SGHVS and CDR2 FQNEAQ come from the germline V gene. This CDR3 spans 14 amino acids. Between the trimmed V and J ends, which lost 6 bases and 0 bases, there was a span of 11 bases. For the CDR3, the DNA is TGTGCCAGCAGGCACAGGGCTATGAACACTGAAGCTTTCTTT. Its protein product is CASRHRAMNTEAFF.

In regard to this clone: One junction end does not reproduce the germline sequence, and a read error may be involved. V is TRBV7-9 and J is TRBJ2-7; 7 positions agree with TRBD1. CDR3 length equals 14 residues. Germline V lookup: CDR1 SEHNR, CDR2 FQNEAQ (reference sequence). CDR3 nucleotides: TGTGCCAGCACCTTAGGGCAGGGGGAGTACGAGCAGTACTTC. Amino acid sequence: CASTLGQGEYEQYF.

This chain connects TRBV27 to TRBJ2-7, with D possibly TRBD2 on 5 matching bases. Germline values: CDR1 MNHEY, CDR2 SMNVEV (reference sequence). The V gene lost 4 bases and the J gene lost 5 bases, with 15 bases spanning the gap. The length of the CDR3 is 14 residues. CDR3 DNA sequence: TGTGCCAGCAGTTCGGATTGGAGCGGAGACGAGCAGTACTTC. Translated: CASSSDWSGDEQYF.

Details on this clone: Distinct nucleotide sequences in the sample also encode this CDR3. V gene TRBV27 combines with J gene TRBJ1-1, with D possibly TRBD1 on 5 matching bases. In germline, CDR1 is MNHEY, CDR2 SMNVEV (reference sequence). Trimming removed 6 bases at V and 0 bases at J, with 8 bases between. The CDR3 runs to 13 residues. CDR3 nucleotide sequence: TGTGCCAGCAGAAGACAGATGAACACTGAAGCTTTCTTT. This sequence encodes CASRRQMNTEAFF.

This clone appeared once. This chain connects TRBV7-9 to TRBJ2-7, with D perhaps TRBD2 (5 bases). Germline V gene data show CDR1 as SEHNR and CDR2 as FQNEAQ (reference sequence). V was clipped by 1 base and J by 4 bases, with 8 bases between them. This CDR3 comprises 13 residues. CDR3 DNA: TGTGCCAGCAGCTTAGGGGGAGAATACGAGCAGTACTTC. It translates to CASSLGGEYEQYF.

The chain joins TRBV5-1 to TRBJ1-1; 7 bases are shared with TRBD1. Germline CDR1 is SGHRS and CDR2 is YFSETQ. Trimming removed 4 bases from V and 1 base from J; junction bases left unmatched: 4. This CDR3 spans 14 amino acids. The CDR3 loop is CASSRDRENTEAFF. The DNA of the CDR3 is TGCGCCAGCAGCCGCGACAGGGAGAACACTGAAGCTTTCTTT.

The genes are TRBV29-1 and TRBJ1-2; TRBD1 agrees at 7 bases. CDR3 length: 14 amino acids. The V gene end was trimmed by 3 bases and the J gene end by 2 bases; junction bases not matched to a gene: 6. Germline loops: CDR1 SQVTM, CDR2 ANQGSEA. The CDR3 sequence is CSVDVNRGNYGYTF. CDR3 in DNA: TGCAGCGTTGATGTGAACAGGGGAAACTATGGCTACACCTTC.

V and J are TRBV20-1 and TRBJ2-7; no clear D gene. The ends were cut back, 1 base at V and 12 bases at J, with 13 bases in the middle. The germline V gene has CDR1 DFQATT and CDR2 SNEGSKA (reference sequence). The CDR3 has 11 amino acids. CDR3 nucleotides: TGCAGTGCTAGAGCTACTATCCGTACGTACTTC. Encoded protein: CSARATIRTYF.

This clone was seen just once. The chain employs TRBV7-9 and TRBJ2-5, with D perhaps given as TRBD1 or TRBD2 (5 bases each). V lost 4 bases and J lost 5, with 20 bases in between. In germline, CDR1 is SEHNR, CDR2 FQNEAQ (reference sequence). This CDR3 has 16 amino acids. The CDR3 sequence: CASSYPTATSGETQYF. The DNA for the CDR3 is TGTGCCAGCAGCTATCCGACAGCTACCTCGGGGGAGACCCAGTACTTC.

The V and J genes are TRBV28 and TRBJ1-4; possibly TRBD1 for D (6 bases). The CDR3 length is 15 residues. V was clipped by 2 bases and J by 8 bases, with 15 bases between them. The germline V gene has CDR1 MDHEN and CDR2 SYDVKM. CDR3 protein: CASSLNRAGEEKLFF. The CDR3 DNA is TGTGCCAGCAGTTTAAATCGGGCAGGGGAAGAAAAACTGTTTTTT.

On this clone itself: This specimen includes other DNA sequences encoding the same CDR3. J is TRBJ2-1 and V is TRBV5-6; TRBD2 aligns across 12 bases. The V segment lost 1 base and the J segment 4 bases; nucleotides outside the gene matches: 3. CDR1 SGHDT and CDR2 YYEEEE come from the germline V gene. The CDR3 sequence is 16 residues long. The CDR3 reads CASSLRGLAGYNEQFF. The CDR3 DNA reads as TGTGCCAGCAGCTTGAGAGGACTAGCGGGATACAATGAGCAGTTCTTC.

V gene TRBV28 combines with J gene TRBJ2-5; tentatively, D is TRBD2 (5 bases). Trimming stripped 5 bases from V and 5 bases from J, with 12 bases between. Germline lookup yields CDR1 MDHEN and CDR2 SYDVKM. The CDR3 length is 13 residues. Written as DNA, the CDR3 is TGTGCCAGCAGTGAGCGGCTGCCGGAGACCCAGTACTTC. It specifies CASSERLPETQYF.

The chain combines TRBV10-3 with TRBJ2-7; TRBD1 aligns across 11 bases. CDR1 is ENHRY, CDR2 SYGVKD, per germline. V shed 4 bases, J shed 4 bases, and the junction held 3 bases outside the gene matches. CDR3 length: 14 amino acids. Here the CDR3 DNA reads TGTGCCATCAGTGGGACAGGGGGCAGGTACGAGCAGTACTTC. It specifies CAISGTGGRYEQYF.

The CDR3 sequence: CASTQIGRNEQFF. As DNA, the CDR3 is TGTGCCAGCACCCAAATCGGAAGGAATGAGCAGTTCTTC. The J gene is TRBJ2-1, the V gene TRBV2; no clear D gene. Trimming took 7 bases from V and 7 from J, leaving 14 bases between them. This CDR3 spans 13 amino acids. The germline V gene has CDR1 SNHLY and CDR2 FYNNEI.

In its sample, this clone was seen a few times. This chain links TRBV19 with TRBJ1-1; 7 bases are shared with TRBD1. V lost 5 bases to trimming and J lost 4 bases; unmatched junction nucleotides: 10. This CDR3 is built from 15 residues. CDR1 LNHDA and CDR2 SQIVND come from the germline V gene (reference sequence). The CDR3 DNA sequence: TGTGCCAGTAGTGCCTTTGGAGGGGGCGGCACTGAAGCTTTCTTT. Its protein product is CASSAFGGGGTEAFF.

CDR3 coding DNA: TGTGCCAGCAGCCAGAAGGTGGGGGGTGTTGGGCTTCACGAGACCCAGTACTTC. This encodes CASSQKVGGVGLHETQYF. The V and J genes are TRBV7-7 and TRBJ2-5; D is perhaps TRBD2 (6 bases). Between the trimmed V and J ends, which lost 5 bases and 5 bases, there was a span of 27 bases. CDR1 SSHAT and CDR2 FNYEAQ come from the germline V gene (reference sequence). This CDR3 region has 18 residues. Looking up the rest from reference TRBV7-7 and TRBJ2-5 gives the full variable domain: GAGVSQSPRYKVTKRGQDVTLRCDPISSHATLYWYQQALGQGPEFLTYFNYEAQPDKSGLPSDRFSAERPEGSISTLTIQRTEQRDSAMYRCASSQKVGGVGLHETQYFGPGTRLLVL.

In DNA, the CDR3 is TGTGCCAGCAGTGCCCCGGCCGTGGGGGGGGAGCAGTACTTC. It translates to CASSAPAVGGEQYF. The rearrangement joins TRBV9 to TRBJ2-7, with 7 nucleotides matching TRBD2. The CDR3 has 14 amino acids. Germline V gene lookup returns CDR1 SGDLS and CDR2 YYNGEE. Trimming at V came to 5 bases and at J to 7 bases, leaving 12 bases not matched to a gene.

V and J are TRBV7-2 and TRBJ1-1, with TRBD1 identical over 9 bases. The CDR3 consists of 14 residues. Germline CDR1 SGHTA, CDR2 FQGNSA. V dropped 4 bases and J dropped 3; count of bases not matched to a gene: 3. For the CDR3, the DNA is TGTGCCAGCAGCTGGGACAGGGTTTACACTGAAGCTTTCTTT. This sequence encodes CASSWDRVYTEAFF.

This clone has just a few counts. The same CDR3 arises from other DNA sequences in this sample as well. The gene calls are TRBV5-1 and TRBJ1-4; the D is unclear. V lost 0 bases, J lost 4 bases, and 7 bases lay in between. This CDR3 comprises 14 residues. Germline loops: CDR1 SGHRS, CDR2 YFSETQ. The CDR3 DNA reads as TGCGCCAGCAGCTTGGGACCGAGTAATGAAAAACTGTTTTTT. Its translation: CASSLGPSNEKLFF.

This chain joins TRBV11-2 and TRBJ2-7, with 8 bases aligning to TRBD1. There are 15 residues in the CDR3. The V segment lost 4 bases and the J segment 5 bases; nucleotides outside the gene matches: 10. The germline CDR1 and CDR2 sequences are SGHAT and FQNNGV. The chain's CDR3 is CASSSNRQGYNEQYF. CDR3 nucleotides: TGTGCCAGCAGCTCGAACCGACAGGGGTATAACGAGCAGTACTTC.

V is TRBV11-2 and J is TRBJ2-2, with D perhaps TRBD1 (5 bases). Germline CDR1 is SGHAT and CDR2 is FQNNGV. Trimming stripped 2 bases from V and 1 base from J, with 14 bases between. The CDR3 is 17 residues long. In DNA form, the CDR3 reads TGTGCCAGCAGCTTATCCCGCCGACAGCTGAACACCGGGGAGCTGTTTTTT. Translating it yields CASSLSRRQLNTGELFF.

This rearrangement joins TRBV6-1 to TRBJ1-1; D is undetermined. CDR3 length: 13 amino acids. Between the trimmed V and J ends, which lost 6 bases and 0 bases, there was a span of 8 bases. Per germline, CDR1 MNHNS and CDR2 SASEGT. The CDR3 sequence: CASSAGMNTEAFF. CDR3 DNA sequence: TGTGCCAGCAGCGCGGGCATGAACACTGAAGCTTTCTTT.

This clone is a singleton in its sample. In the same sample, other DNA sequences code for this CDR3. V and J are TRBV7-9 and TRBJ2-3; TRBD1 aligns across 11 bases. The CDR3 extends over 15 amino acids. Germline CDR1 and CDR2: SEHNR and FQNEAQ (reference sequence). V shed 5 bases and J 3 bases; nucleotides not matched to a gene: 4. The CDR3 here is CASSPGTGGTDTQYF. CDR3 nucleotides: TGTGCCAGCAGCCCCGGGACAGGGGGGACAGATACGCAGTATTTT.

The chain has TRBV15 and TRBJ2-3, with a tentative D call TRBD2 (5 bases). V was cut by 0 bases and J by 14 bases, with 12 bases left in between. From germline, CDR1 is LNHNV and CDR2 YYDKDF (reference sequence). The CDR3 is 12 residues long. In DNA form, the CDR3 reads TGTGCCACCAGCAGAGATCGAGGCCGGGGGTATTTT. It codes for CATSRDRGRGYF.